This TCR beta chain was sequenced in a study of human T cells and chemical hapten exposure. For this clonotype: The antigen is unknown.

One entry per CDR3 protein results from TCRdb running MiXCR on the RACE reads. Of more than 75,000 distinct CDR3 sequences in the sample, approximately 8% were seen once. Time point noted: healthy volunteer bleed at 6 weeks. Extraction yielded total RNA from whole blood (unfractionated). Study-wide results and limits: DPC sensitization did not alter TCRs above 1 in 1000 frequency.

The receptor's source is a male donor in good health. Some clones in this sample may be carry-over from other donors' samples. The sequenced material came from whole blood.

This chain's CDR3 is CASSQTGTSGVEQYF. The CDR3 nucleotides are TGCGCCAGCAGCCAAACCGGGACTAGCGGCGTCGAGCAGTACTTC. V and J are TRBV4-3 and TRBJ2-7; 11 bases agree with TRBD2. Germline V gives CDR1 LGHNA, CDR2 YSLEER. CDR3 length: 15 amino acids. V shed 2 bases and J 6 bases; nucleotides not matched to a gene: 6.